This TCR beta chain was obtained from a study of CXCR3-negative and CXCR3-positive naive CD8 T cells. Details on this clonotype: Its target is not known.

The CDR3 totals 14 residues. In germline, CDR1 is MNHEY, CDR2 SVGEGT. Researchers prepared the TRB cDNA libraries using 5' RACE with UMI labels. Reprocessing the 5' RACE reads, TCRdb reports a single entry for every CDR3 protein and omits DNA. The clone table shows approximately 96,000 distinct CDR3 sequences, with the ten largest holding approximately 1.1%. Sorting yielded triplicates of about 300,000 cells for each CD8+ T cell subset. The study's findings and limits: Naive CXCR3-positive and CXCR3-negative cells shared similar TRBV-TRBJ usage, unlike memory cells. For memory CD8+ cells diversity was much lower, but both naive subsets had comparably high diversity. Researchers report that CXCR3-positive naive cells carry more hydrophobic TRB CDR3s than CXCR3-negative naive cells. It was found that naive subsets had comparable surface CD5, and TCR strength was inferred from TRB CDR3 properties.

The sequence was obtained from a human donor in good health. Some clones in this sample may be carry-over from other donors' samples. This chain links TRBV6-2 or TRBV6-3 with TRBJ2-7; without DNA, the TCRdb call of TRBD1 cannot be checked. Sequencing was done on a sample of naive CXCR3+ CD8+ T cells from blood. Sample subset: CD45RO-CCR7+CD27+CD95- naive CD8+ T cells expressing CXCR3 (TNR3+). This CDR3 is CASSYWDKIYEQYF.